This T cell receptor beta chain was sequenced for a study of breast tumors, draining lymph nodes, adjacent tissues. General study findings and limits: Tumor repertoires ranked between lymph nodes and nontumor tissue in diversity, with V and J gene preferences. Data only fit, rather than demonstrated, lymph node origin of most tumor T cells. The data were judged consistent with most tumor T cells coming from lymph node and expanding in tumor.

The length of the CDR3 is 18 residues. The germline V gene encodes CDR1 SGHDN and CDR2 FVKESK. In the case of this clonotype: As yet, its antigen is unknown. Germline is not matched at one junction end, which may reflect a read error.

TCRdb fed the multiplex PCR reads into MiXCR, producing one record per CDR3 protein. The data contain about 89,000 distinct CDR3 sequences, more than 25% of them singletons. Axillary draining lymph nodes of breast cancer patients supplied the node samples. The source of this sequence is a female donor with breast cancer. Some clones in this sample may be carry-over from other donors' samples. Source material: axillary lymph node tissue. The chain has TRBV14 and TRBJ2-6; a possible D gene is TRBD2 (6 bases). This chain's CDR3 is CASSQGRVGRPGANILTF. The DNA for the CDR3 is TGTGCCAGCAGCCAAGGGAGGGTGGGACGCCCTGGGGCCAACATCCTGACTTTC.